These T cell receptor beta chains were read from a single sample in a study of T cells in Graves' hyperthyroidism and ophthalmopathy. Each CDR3 protein is one row after TCRdb ran MiXCR on the multiplex PCR reads. The table lists approximately 520,000 distinct CDR3 sequences, roughly 20% of them singletons, with about a quarter in the top ten. The sequencing input was blood. These receptors all come from a man aged 18 to 30 with Graves' hyperthyroidism. Both conserved end residues are part of each CDR3. The size of a clone is reported for some rows only, either as once, few or many, or as a class for expanded clones.

v_gene: TRBV2
len: 13
abundance: many
CDR3aa: CASSHGSIYGYTF

v_gene: TRBV11-2
len: 14
abundance: few
CDR3aa: CASSNRGRQNIQYF

v_gene: TRBV6-1
len: 13
abundance: many
CDR3aa: CASSEGRIYGYTF

v_gene: TRBV6-5
len: 14
abundance: many
CDR3aa: CASSYKAWGQPQHF

v_gene: TRBV29-1
len: 13
abundance: few
CDR3aa: CSAYRVVDGELFF

v_gene: TRBV2
len: 12
abundance: few
CDR3aa: CASGRLTYEQYF

v_gene: TRBV6-1
len: 15
abundance: many
CDR3aa: CASRWSDRTSYEQYF

v_gene: TRBV11-2
len: 16
abundance: many
CDR3aa: CASSSLGQLSGNTIYF

v_gene: TRBV2
len: 13
abundance: many
CDR3aa: CASRTVMNTEAFF

v_gene: TRBV6-5
len: 14
abundance: many
CDR3aa: CASSYFGTGNGYTF

v_gene: TRBV12-3/TRBV12-4
len: 15
abundance: many
CDR3aa: CASRSSGTGKETQYF

v_gene: TRBV11-2
len: 17
abundance: many
CDR3aa: CASSLDPDIVLNSPLHF

v_gene: TRBV15
len: 14
abundance: many
CDR3aa: CATSRQGFDQPQHF

v_gene: TRBV29-1
len: 14
abundance: many
CDR3aa: CSVHRRTGQETQYF

v_gene: TRBV30
len: 10
abundance: NA
CDR3aa: CAWGGVGYTF

v_gene: TRBV5-1
len: 14
abundance: many
CDR3aa: CASSFMQGSTEAFF

v_gene: TRBV7-8
len: 17
abundance: many
CDR3aa: CASSPRDGRRSNQPQHF

v_gene: TRBV28
len: 15
abundance: many
CDR3aa: CASTLGDRGDHGYTF

v_gene: TRBV12-3/TRBV12-4
len: 13
abundance: many
CDR3aa: CASSPGTNQPQHF

v_gene: TRBV10-3
len: 15
abundance: many
CDR3aa: CAISERNSGVAEQYF

v_gene: TRBV6-5
len: 14
abundance: many
CDR3aa: CASTLGGTSYEQYF

v_gene: TRBV7-9
len: 14
abundance: many
CDR3aa: CASSPPGQGASSLF

v_gene: TRBV4-1
len: 15
abundance: few
CDR3aa: CASTLSPDREETQYF

v_gene: TRBV12-3/TRBV12-4
len: 15
abundance: many
CDR3aa: CASSNPGQGNYGYTF

v_gene: TRBV20-1
len: 13
abundance: NA
CDR3aa: CSASLGGNQPQHF

v_gene: TRBV19
len: 21
abundance: many
CDR3aa: CASSISRLAGGPISNTGELFF

v_gene: TRBV20-1
len: 15
abundance: many
CDR3aa: CSARAPGRNTGELFF

v_gene: TRBV10-3
len: 14
abundance: NA
CDR3aa: CAISERDRGYEQYF

v_gene: TRBV6-1
len: 14
abundance: many
CDR3aa: CASSPPGTGYEQYF

v_gene: TRBV19
len: 13
abundance: many
CDR3aa: CASSERTGYDYTF

v_gene: TRBV7-8
len: 14
abundance: NA
CDR3aa: CASSFIGESSPLHF

v_gene: TRBV28
len: 14
abundance: many
CDR3aa: CASSPTGPFTEAFF

v_gene: TRBV27
len: 15
abundance: many
CDR3aa: CASSWAGTVGDEQYF

v_gene: TRBV27
len: 13
abundance: NA
CDR3aa: CASGPDRAYGYTF

v_gene: TRBV12-3/TRBV12-4
len: 14
abundance: few
CDR3aa: CASSLTNRNYEQYF

v_gene: TRBV30
len: 15
abundance: few
CDR3aa: CAWSVFGGANRPQHF

v_gene: TRBV10-2
len: 14
abundance: many
CDR3aa: CASSDPGQLYEQYF

v_gene: TRBV2
len: 13
abundance: many
CDR3aa: CASPGTPQETQYF

v_gene: TRBV20-1
len: 10
abundance: many
CDR3aa: CSVRSGTQYF

v_gene: TRBV7-3
len: 14
abundance: few
CDR3aa: CASSLWAVANGYTF

v_gene: TRBV6-1
len: 15
abundance: many
CDR3aa: CASSERTGLNYEQYF

v_gene: TRBV18
len: 15
abundance: many
CDR3aa: CASSPGTGVTYEQYF

v_gene: TRBV28
len: 16
abundance: many
CDR3aa: CASSFPFSGLTGELFF

v_gene: TRBV28
len: 14
abundance: many
CDR3aa: CASSQQGPDTEAFF

v_gene: TRBV5-6
len: 14
abundance: NA
CDR3aa: CASSFLPGIYGYTF

v_gene: TRBV7-4
len: 16
abundance: many
CDR3aa: CASSPRKALRDTEAFF

v_gene: TRBV30
len: 12
abundance: many
CDR3aa: CAWGRVNTEAFF

v_gene: TRBV5-1
len: 13
abundance: NA
CDR3aa: CASSPVTNYEQYF

v_gene: TRBV12-3/TRBV12-4
len: 15
abundance: many
CDR3aa: CASSSASGAEGEQYF

v_gene: TRBV12-3/TRBV12-4
len: 16
abundance: many
CDR3aa: CASSSQQGAGNQPQHF

v_gene: TRBV6-1
len: 15
abundance: many
CDR3aa: CASTHHDRTNQPQHF

v_gene: TRBV5-6
len: 14
abundance: many
CDR3aa: CASSYAQSVYEQYF

v_gene: TRBV28
len: 16
abundance: many
CDR3aa: CASKGGGLISGNTIYF

v_gene: TRBV6-1
len: 12
abundance: many
CDR3aa: CASKQGRYGYTF

v_gene: TRBV12-3/TRBV12-4
len: 15
abundance: many
CDR3aa: CASSLGVSGANVLTF

v_gene: TRBV20-1
len: 15
abundance: many
CDR3aa: CSARDPLGGKNEQYF

v_gene: TRBV9
len: 17
abundance: many
CDR3aa: CASSVATDSSETGELFF

v_gene: TRBV15
len: 17
abundance: NA
CDR3aa: CATSRDFVGVSQETQYF

v_gene: TRBV12-3/TRBV12-4
len: 14
abundance: NA
CDR3aa: CASSRGTGGLGYTF